This TCR beta chain was profiled in a study of control samples from healthy donors and cancer patients. Germline CDR1 reads LNHDA; CDR2 reads SQIVND (reference sequence). The germline V and J ends were trimmed by 3 bases and 7 bases, with 4 bases remaining between them. The CDR3 is 12 amino acids. Measured with immunoSEQ multiplex PCR; TCRdb has only the in-frame clones, and not every one. The sample yields roughly 76,000 clones, approximately 94% seen once. What was sequenced was blood. The clonotype was recovered from a woman aged 40-49 years in good health. The chain links TRBV19 to TRBJ1-6; no reliable D call. This CDR3 is CASSIRNSPLHF. CDR3 nucleotide sequence: TGTGCCAGTAGTATTCGCAATTCACCCCTCCACTTT.